This T cell receptor beta chain came from a study of blood T cell repertoires in COVID-19. About the study: Sources were T cells, B-cell-depleted T cells, or PBMCs; the material itself was cDNA or gDNA.

Data came from immunoSEQ multiplex PCR; TCRdb stores just in-frame clones and leaves some out. The sample has 200,000 or so clones; roughly nine tenths are singletons. CDR1 is PRHDT, CDR2 FYEKMQ, per germline (reference sequence). CDR3 size: 15 residues. Germline trimming cut 1 base from V and 6 bases from J; bases unmatched to any gene: 7. This rearrangement joins TRBV13 to TRBJ1-2; 8 nucleotides agree with TRBD1. This receptor was identified in a woman between 45 and 60 years old with acute or convalescent COVID-19. The sample taken for sequencing was peripheral blood. The CDR3 loop is CASSLVGQGANGYTF. The CDR3 DNA reads as TGTGCCAGCAGCTTAGTAGGGCAGGGGGCCAATGGCTACACCTTC.